These 10 T cell receptor beta chains came from one sample sequenced in a study of CD8 T cells in ankylosing spondylitis (dated by TCRdb to the late 2010s). Library method: 5' RACE. Sequencing relied on an Illumina HiSeq 2500. TCRdb's own reprocessing of the public reads used fastp at Q25 and MiXCR and kept productive beta chains. When rows share a CDR3 protein, they turn into one entry using the most common DNA and genes. Within this sample are around 300,000 distinct CDR3 sequences, with 20% of them counted one time only. Of the sample, under 4% is held by the ten largest clones. Sequenced: blood, either unsorted or a sorted T cell fraction (not recorded which). The source of these receptors is a female donor with ankylosing spondylitis or in good health (not recorded which).

The J gene is TRBJ2-1, the V gene TRBV5-6; tentatively, D is TRBD2 (5 bases). CDR1 and CDR2 from the germline V gene are SGHDT and YYEEEE. The V end lost 0 bases, the J end lost 8 bases, and 15 bases lay between the germline ends. CDR3 length: 15 amino acids. CDR3 in amino acids: CASSLVAGKEDEQFF. In nucleotides, the CDR3 is TGTGCCAGCAGCTTGGTGGCCGGGAAGGAGGATGAGCAGTTCTTC.

The chain is built from TRBV10-3 and TRBJ2-3; tentative D call: TRBD1 (6 bases). CDR1 is ENHRY, CDR2 SYGVKD, per germline. The V end lost 10 bases, the J end lost 0 bases, and 11 bases lay between the germline ends. The CDR3 contains 13 residues. In nucleotides, the CDR3 is TGTGCCACCCAACAGGGAAGCACAGATACGCAGTATTTT. Its protein is CATQQGSTDTQYF.

At least ten counts were recorded for this clonotype. V and J are TRBV2 and TRBJ1-5; 9 bases fit TRBD1. The V gene end was trimmed by 6 bases and the J gene end by 4 bases; junction bases not matched to a gene: 4. CDR1 and CDR2 (germline): SNHLY, FYNNEI. There are 14 residues in the CDR3. CDR3 bases: TGTGCCAGCAGCGCCGACAGGGGGAATCAGCCCCAGCATTTT. Its translation is CASSADRGNQPQHF.

This clonotype has only a few counts. This rearrangement joins TRBV6-5 to TRBJ2-3, with TRBD2 matching 10 bases. J lost 0 bases, V lost 2 bases, and 2 bases had no gene match. CDR1 is MNHEY and CDR2 is SVGAGI in the germline V gene. This CDR3 has 16 residues. CDR3: CASSYTSGTSTDTQYF. The CDR3 DNA reads TGTGCCAGCAGTTACACTAGCGGGACTAGCACAGATACGCAGTATTTT.

This chain uses TRBV28 with TRBJ2-6; D is perhaps TRBD2 (7 bases). Germline values: CDR1 MDHEN, CDR2 SYDVKM. The CDR3 has 15 amino acids. V lost 7 bases, J lost 2 bases, and 12 bases lay in between. Here the CDR3 reads CASNNGGPGANVLTF. DNA of the CDR3: TGTGCCAGCAATAACGGGGGGCCTGGGGCCAACGTCCTGACTTTC. Combining the CDR3 with reference TRBV28 and TRBJ2-6 gives the whole variable domain DVKVTQSSRYLVKRTGEKVFLECVQDMDHENMFWYRQDPGLGLRLIYFSYDVKMKEKGDIPEGYSVSREKKERFSLILESASTNQTSMYLCASNNGGPGANVLTFGAGSRLTVL.

This clonotype appeared many times. J is TRBJ2-5 and V is TRBV12-3 or TRBV12-4; possible D gene TRBD2, 6 bases. CDR3 length equals 14 residues. V lost 3 bases and J lost 5, with 13 bases in between. The DNA for the CDR3 is TGTGCCAGCAGTTTCCGGAGGGGACGGGAGACCCAGTACTTC. Translation: CASSFRRGRETQYF.

This clonotype was seen repeatedly, ten times or more. In DNA, the CDR3 is TGCAGCGTTTCCGGGACAGTGCACAATGAGCAGTTCTTC. It specifies CSVSGTVHNEQFF. V is TRBV29-1 and J is TRBJ2-1, with TRBD1 matching 7 bases. Trimming cost V 5 bases and J 5 bases; bases outside gene matches: 6. The CDR3 length is 13 residues. Germline values: CDR1 SQVTM, CDR2 ANQGSEA.

The chain employs TRBV11-2 and TRBJ2-7, with 7 bases that match TRBD2. Germline V gene data show CDR1 as SGHAT and CDR2 as FQNNGV. Unmatched junction bases numbered 16, after V lost 1 base and J lost 7 bases. The CDR3 totals 17 residues. The CDR3 region has the DNA TGTGCCAGCAGCTTAGGTTTGGTGCTAGCGGCCTCCCAGGAGCAGTACTTC. The encoded protein is CASSLGLVLAASQEQYF. Together with reference TRBV11-2 and TRBJ2-7, the CDR3 gives the full variable domain: EAGVAQSPRYKIIEKRQSVAFWCNPISGHATLYWYQQILGQGPKLLIQFQNNGVVDDSQLPKDRFSAERLKGVDSTLKIQPAKLEDSAVYLCASSLGLVLAASQEQYFGPGTRLTVT.

The V gene is TRBV20-1, the J gene TRBJ2-7, with D unresolved. The CDR3 length is 11 residues. V lost 3 bases to trimming and J lost 8 bases, with 11 bases between them. Germline V CDR1 and CDR2: DFQATT, SNEGSKA (reference sequence). The CDR3 region is CSARGSSQQYF. The CDR3 region has the DNA TGCAGTGCTAGGGGATCCTCGCAGCAGTACTTC.

CDR3 DNA: TGTGCCAATGGACGGAATTCCTACAATGAGCAGTTCTTC. Protein: CANGRNSYNEQFF. The chain links TRBV2 to TRBJ2-1; D is undetermined. Per germline, CDR1 SNHLY and CDR2 FYNNEI. V lost 10 bases and J 1 base, leaving 11 bases between the germline ends. This CDR3 is 13 amino acids long.